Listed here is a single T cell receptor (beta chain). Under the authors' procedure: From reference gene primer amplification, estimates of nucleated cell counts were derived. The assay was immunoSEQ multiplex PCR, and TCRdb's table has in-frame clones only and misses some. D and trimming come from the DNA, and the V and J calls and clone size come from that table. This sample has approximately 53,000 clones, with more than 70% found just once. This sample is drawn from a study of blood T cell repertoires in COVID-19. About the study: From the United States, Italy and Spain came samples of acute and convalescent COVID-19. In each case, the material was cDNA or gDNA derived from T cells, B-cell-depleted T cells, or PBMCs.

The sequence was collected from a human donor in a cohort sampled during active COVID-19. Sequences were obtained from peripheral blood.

CDR3 coding DNA: TGTGCCAGCAGTGTAGACTGGAACACTGAAGCTTTCTTT. This codes for CASSVDWNTEAFF. The chain joins TRBV2 to TRBJ1-1; the D is unclear. Germline V gene data show CDR1 as SNHLY and CDR2 as FYNNEI. Trimming took 4 bases from V and 1 from J, leaving 7 bases between them. This CDR3 has 13 amino acids.